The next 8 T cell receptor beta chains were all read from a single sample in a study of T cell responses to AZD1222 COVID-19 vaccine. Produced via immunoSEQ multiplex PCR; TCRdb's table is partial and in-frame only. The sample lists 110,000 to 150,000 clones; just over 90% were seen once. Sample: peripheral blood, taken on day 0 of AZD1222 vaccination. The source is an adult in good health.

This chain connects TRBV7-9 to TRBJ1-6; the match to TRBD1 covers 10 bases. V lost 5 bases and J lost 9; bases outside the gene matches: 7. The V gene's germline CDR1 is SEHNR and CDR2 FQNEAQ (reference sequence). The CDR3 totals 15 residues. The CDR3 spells CASSRFGDRGSPLHF. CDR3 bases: TGTGCCAGCAGCCGATTCGGGGACAGGGGTTCACCCCTCCACTTT.

The CDR3 DNA follows: TGCAGCGTTGAAGATTGGGGCTACACCTTC. Residues: CSVEDWGYTF. J is TRBJ1-2 and V is TRBV29-1; D remains ambiguous. Germline V gene lookup returns CDR1 SQVTM and CDR2 ANQGSEA. The CDR3 covers 10 residues. Trimming pared 0 bases from V and 8 bases from J, leaving 4 bases between.

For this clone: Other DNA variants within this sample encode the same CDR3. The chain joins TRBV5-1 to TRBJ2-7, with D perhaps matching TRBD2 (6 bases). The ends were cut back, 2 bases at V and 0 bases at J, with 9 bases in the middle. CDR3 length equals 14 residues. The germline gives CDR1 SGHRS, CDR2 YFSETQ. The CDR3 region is CASSFGGSSYEQYF. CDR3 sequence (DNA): TGCGCCAGCAGCTTTGGGGGGAGCTCCTACGAGCAGTACTTC.

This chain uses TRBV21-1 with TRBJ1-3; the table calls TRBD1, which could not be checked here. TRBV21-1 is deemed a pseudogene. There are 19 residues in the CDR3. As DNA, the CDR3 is TGTGCCAGCAGCAATCGGAGGACAGGTGGACGTAATACTGGAAACACCATATATTTT. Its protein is CASSNRRTGGRNTGNTIYF.

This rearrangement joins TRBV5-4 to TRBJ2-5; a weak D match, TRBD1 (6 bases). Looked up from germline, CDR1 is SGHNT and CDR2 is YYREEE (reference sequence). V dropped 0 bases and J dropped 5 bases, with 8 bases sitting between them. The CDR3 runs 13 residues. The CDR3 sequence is CASSLDRVETQYF. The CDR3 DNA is TGTGCCAGCAGCTTGGACAGGGTTGAGACCCAGTACTTC.

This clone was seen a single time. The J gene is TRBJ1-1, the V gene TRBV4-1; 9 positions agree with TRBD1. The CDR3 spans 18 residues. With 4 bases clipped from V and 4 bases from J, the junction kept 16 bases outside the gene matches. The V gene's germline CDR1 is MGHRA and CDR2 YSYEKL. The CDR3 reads CASSPSGGQGFLSTEAFF. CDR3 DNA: TGCGCCAGCAGCCCGAGTGGGGGACAGGGTTTTTTGAGCACTGAAGCTTTCTTT.

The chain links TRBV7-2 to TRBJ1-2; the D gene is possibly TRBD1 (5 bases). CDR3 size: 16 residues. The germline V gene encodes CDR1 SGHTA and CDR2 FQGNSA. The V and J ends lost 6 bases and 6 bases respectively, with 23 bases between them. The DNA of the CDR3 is TGTGCCAGCAGGAGGACAAGCCCACCAGCCGCGGATGGCTACACCTTC. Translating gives CASRRTSPPAADGYTF. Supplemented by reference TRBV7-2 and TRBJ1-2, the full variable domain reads GAGVSQSPSNKVTEKGKDVELRCDPISGHTALYWYRQSLGQGLEFLIYFQGNSAPDKSGLPSDRFSAERTGGSVSTLTIQRTQQEDSAVYLCASRRTSPPAADGYTFGSGTRLTVV.

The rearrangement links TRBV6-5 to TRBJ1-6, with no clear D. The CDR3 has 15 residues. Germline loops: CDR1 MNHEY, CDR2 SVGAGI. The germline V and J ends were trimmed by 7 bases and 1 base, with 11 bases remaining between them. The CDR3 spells CASNRLGSYNSPLHF. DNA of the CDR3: TGTGCCAGCAATCGCCTCGGATCCTATAATTCACCCCTCCACTTT.